This T cell receptor (beta chain) came from a study of T cell responses to AZD1222 COVID-19 vaccine. The overall study: Both about-4-week and about-12-week second-dose recipients were combined.

Using immunoSEQ multiplex PCR, the repertoire was profiled, and TCRdb retains in-frame clones only, with some absent. The sample lists tens of thousands of clones, more than 90% occurring once. General observations from the study: Reportedly, close to half of spike-specific TCRs are directed against unmutated variant regions.

After removal of 1 base from V and 8 bases from J, the junction contained 10 bases not matched to a gene. CDR1 is LNHDA and CDR2 is SQIVND in the germline V gene (reference sequence). The CDR3 consists of 16 residues. As concerns this clone: The antigen is unknown.

V and J are TRBV19 and TRBJ1-2; 10 bases fit TRBD1. The sample was peripheral blood, taken on day 0 of AZD1222 vaccination. This TCR came from an adult in good health. CDR3 protein: CASSIVSDRGRQGYTF. The CDR3 bases are TGTGCCAGTAGTATAGTCTCAGACAGGGGGCGACAAGGCTACACCTTC.